Shown below are 10 T cell receptor beta chains from a single sample sequenced in a study of T cells in Graves' hyperthyroidism and ophthalmopathy. Template material for amplifying TCR beta CDR3 regions consisted of RNA transcripts. The HTBI primer set was used in a first-round RT-PCR of the TCR CDR3. TCRdb re-called the multiplex PCR reads through MiXCR, storing one row per CDR3 protein. Among 700,000 or so distinct CDR3 sequences listed, 16% were seen once. The sample consisted of blood. Every receptor here comes from a man between 18 and 29 years old with Graves' hyperthyroidism.

This clonotype has ten or more counts. V gene TRBV2 combines with J gene TRBJ1-3; the D is unclear. Per germline, CDR1 SNHLY and CDR2 FYNNEI. V was trimmed by 9 bases and J by 0 bases, leaving 12 bases between them. The CDR3 totals 14 residues. CDR3 in DNA: TGTGCCAGTAGAGACAACCACTCTGGAAACACCATATATTTT. It translates to CASRDNHSGNTIYF.

This clonotype was detected ten times or more. The chain carries TRBV10-3 and TRBJ2-5; the match to TRBD2 covers 14 bases. CDR1 is ENHRY and CDR2 is SYGVKD in the germline V gene. The V gene end was trimmed by 6 bases and the J gene end by 5 bases; junction bases not matched to a gene: 5. The CDR3 has 15 amino acids. The CDR3 DNA reads TGTGCCATCAGCCAGGGACTAGCGGGAGTCGAGACCCAGTACTTC. Its protein is CAISQGLAGVETQYF.

At least ten counts were recorded for this clonotype. This rearrangement joins TRBV12-3 or TRBV12-4 to TRBJ2-5, with D tentatively TRBD2 (5 bases). The CDR3 has 16 residues. Trimming removed 2 bases from V and 6 bases from J, with 19 bases in between. The CDR3 nucleotides are TGTGCCAGCAGTTTAATAGTTGGACGGCGGGCCCAGACCCAGTACTTC. Amino acids: CASSLIVGRRAQTQYF.

The chain recombines TRBV11-3 with TRBJ1-5; the D gene is possibly TRBD1 (5 bases). The CDR3 is 16 residues long. Trimming removed 5 bases from V and 6 bases from J, with 20 bases in between. Germline CDR1 and CDR2: SGHNT and YENEEA. CDR3 bases: TGTGCCAGCAGCCCCTCACGCAGGGAGGTACGTCAGCCCCAGCATTTT. Its translation: CASSPSRREVRQPQHF.

The V gene is TRBV3-1, the J gene TRBJ2-1; D remains ambiguous. V was trimmed by 2 bases and J by 0 bases, leaving 14 bases between them. CDR1 LGHDT and CDR2 YNNKEL come from the germline V gene (reference sequence). The CDR3 length is 17 residues. CDR3 sequence reads: CASSQLPTVSSYNEQFF. Here the CDR3 DNA reads TGTGCCAGCAGCCAACTACCAACTGTGAGCTCCTACAATGAGCAGTTCTTC.

The genes are TRBV28 and TRBJ2-1; possible D gene TRBD1, 5 bases. This CDR3 region has 14 residues. CDR1 and CDR2 from the germline V gene are MDHEN and SYDVKM. The germline V and J ends were trimmed by 1 base and 6 bases, with 10 bases remaining between them. The CDR3 is CASSLSSQGNEQFF. In DNA form, the CDR3 reads TGTGCCAGCAGTTTATCCAGTCAGGGCAATGAGCAGTTCTTC.

V and J are TRBV20-1 and TRBJ2-1, with 15 bases matching TRBD2. This CDR3 spans 18 amino acids. Per the germline V gene, CDR1 is DFQATT and CDR2 is SNEGSKA (reference sequence). Trimming removed 7 bases from V and 1 base from J; junction bases left unmatched: 11. CDR3 in amino acids: CSVTLGLAGGWSYNEQFF. The CDR3 DNA reads as TGCAGTGTAACATTGGGACTAGCGGGAGGCTGGTCCTACAATGAGCAGTTCTTC.

CDR3 protein: CASSQDLFPSGHGNEKLFF. The DNA of the CDR3 is TGTGCCAGCAGCCAAGATTTGTTCCCGTCGGGCCATGGTAATGAAAAACTGTTTTTT. V usage is TRBV3-1 and J usage is TRBJ1-4; D not certain. CDR3 length: 19 amino acids. V shed 0 bases and J shed 4 bases, with 21 bases lying between them. Germline V gene data show CDR1 as LGHDT and CDR2 as YNNKEL (reference sequence). The entire variable domain, with the rest obtained from reference TRBV3-1 and TRBJ1-4, is as follows: DTAVSQTPKYLVTQMGNDKSIKCEQNLGHDTMYWYKQDSKKFLKIMFSYNNKELIINETVPNRFSPKSPDKAHLNLHINSLELGDSAVYFCASSQDLFPSGHGNEKLFFGSGTQLSVL.

This clonotype has a handful of counts. Just one base apart from a much larger clone, this may be a read error. The chain links TRBV28 to TRBJ2-7, with D perhaps TRBD2 (6 bases). Germline V gene lookup returns CDR1 MDHEN and CDR2 SYDVKM. Trimming left V 4 bases short and J 3 bases short, with 7 bases between. The CDR3 covers 12 residues. CDR3 sequence (DNA): TGTGCCAGCAGTTGGGGGGTCTACGAGCAGTACTTC. Translating gives CASSWGVYEQYF.

The V gene is TRBV20-1, the J gene TRBJ2-7; 7 bases line up with TRBD1. The V segment lost 2 bases and the J segment 0 bases; nucleotides outside the gene matches: 7. Germline V lookup: CDR1 DFQATT, CDR2 SNEGSKA (reference sequence). The CDR3 is 15 residues long. The CDR3 nucleotides are TGCAGTGCTAGACCAAACAGGGGAAGCTCCTACGAGCAGTACTTC. Translation gives CSARPNRGSSYEQYF.